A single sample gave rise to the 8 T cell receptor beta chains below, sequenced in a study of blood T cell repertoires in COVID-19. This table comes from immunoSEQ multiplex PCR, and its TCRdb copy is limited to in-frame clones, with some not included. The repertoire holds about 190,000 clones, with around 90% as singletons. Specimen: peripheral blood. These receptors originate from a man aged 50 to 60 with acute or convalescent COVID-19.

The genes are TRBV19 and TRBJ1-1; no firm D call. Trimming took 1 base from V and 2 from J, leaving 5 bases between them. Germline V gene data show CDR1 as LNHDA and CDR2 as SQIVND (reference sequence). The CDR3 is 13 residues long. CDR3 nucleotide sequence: TGTGCCAGTAGTATAGGAGGTAACACTGAAGCTTTCTTT. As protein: CASSIGGNTEAFF.

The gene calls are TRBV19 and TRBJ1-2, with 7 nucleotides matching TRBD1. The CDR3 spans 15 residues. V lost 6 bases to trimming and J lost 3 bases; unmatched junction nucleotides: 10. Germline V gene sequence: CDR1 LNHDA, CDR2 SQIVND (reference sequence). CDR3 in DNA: TGTGCCAGTAGAACAGGGGTCACTACCCACTATGGCTACACCTTC. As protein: CASRTGVTTHYGYTF.

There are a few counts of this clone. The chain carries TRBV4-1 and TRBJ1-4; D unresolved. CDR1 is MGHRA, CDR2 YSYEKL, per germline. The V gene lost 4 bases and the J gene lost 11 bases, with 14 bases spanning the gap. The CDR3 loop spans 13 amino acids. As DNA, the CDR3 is TGCGCCAGCAGCCCCCTACTGACATCGAAACTGTTTTTT. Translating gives CASSPLLTSKLFF.

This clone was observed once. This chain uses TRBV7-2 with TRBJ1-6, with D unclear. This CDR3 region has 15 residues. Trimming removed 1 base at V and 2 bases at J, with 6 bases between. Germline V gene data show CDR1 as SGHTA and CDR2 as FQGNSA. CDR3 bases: TGTGCCAGCAGCTTAGGGCTGACCTATAATTCACCCCTCCACTTT. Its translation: CASSLGLTYNSPLHF.

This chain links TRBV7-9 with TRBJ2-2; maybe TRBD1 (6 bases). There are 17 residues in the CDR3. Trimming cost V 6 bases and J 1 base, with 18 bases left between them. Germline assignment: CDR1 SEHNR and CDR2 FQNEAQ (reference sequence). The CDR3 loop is CASRPGAIPMNTGELFF. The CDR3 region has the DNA TGTGCCAGCAGACCAGGGGCCATCCCGATGAACACCGGGGAGCTGTTTTTT.

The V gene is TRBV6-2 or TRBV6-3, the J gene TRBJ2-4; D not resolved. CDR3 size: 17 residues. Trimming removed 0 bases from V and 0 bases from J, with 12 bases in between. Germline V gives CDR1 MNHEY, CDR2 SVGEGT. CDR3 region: CASSYSISNVAKNIQYF. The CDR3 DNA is TGTGCCAGCAGTTACTCGATAAGCAACGTAGCCAAAAACATTCAGTACTTC.

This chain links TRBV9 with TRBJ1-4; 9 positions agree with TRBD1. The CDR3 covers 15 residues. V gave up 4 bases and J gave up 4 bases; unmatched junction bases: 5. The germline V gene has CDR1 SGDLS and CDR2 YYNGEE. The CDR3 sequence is CASSPGDRDNEKLFF. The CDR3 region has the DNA TGTGCCAGCAGCCCCGGGGACAGGGATAATGAAAAACTGTTTTTT.

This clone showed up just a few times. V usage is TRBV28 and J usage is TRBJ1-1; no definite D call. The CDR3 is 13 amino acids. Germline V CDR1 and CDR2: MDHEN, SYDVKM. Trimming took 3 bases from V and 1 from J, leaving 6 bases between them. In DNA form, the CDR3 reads TGTGCCAGCAGTTTCGTCGGGAACACTGAAGCTTTCTTT. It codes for CASSFVGNTEAFF.